The clone carrying this T cell receptor (beta chain) was counted ten times or more. Its target is unknown. These data originate in a study of T cells in Graves' hyperthyroidism and ophthalmopathy. On the study more broadly: Upon initial diagnosis and before any treatment, peripheral blood was collected. General study findings and limits: Within blood appeared most thyroid clonotypes that had expanded above 0.001.

RNA transcripts gave rise to amplified TCR beta CDR3 regions. The HTBI set primed first-round TCR CDR3 RT-PCR. TCRdb independently ran MiXCR on the multiplex PCR reads; one entry per CDR3 protein. This table holds some 460,000 distinct CDR3 sequences, 15% to 19% found once. Germline values: CDR1 MNHNS, CDR2 SASEGT. Unmatched junction bases numbered 11, after V lost 5 bases and J lost 7 bases. The CDR3 extends over 16 amino acids. Across 18 months, stable Graves' hyperthyroidism was marked by no progression to ophthalmopathy. The PBMCs were taken from approximately 9.7 ml of fresh peripheral blood. The chain couples TRBV6-1 to TRBJ1-4; 9 positions match TRBD1. Sequences were obtained from blood. This TCR came from a woman in her late teens or twenties with Graves' hyperthyroidism. The CDR3 spells CASSPTTGQGFEKLFF. The CDR3 coding sequence is TGTGCCAGCAGTCCCACCACGGGACAGGGCTTTGAAAAACTGTTTTTT.